One and the same sample provided the 27 T cell receptor beta chains below, sequenced in a study of graft-versus-host responses after intestinal transplantation. Profiled with immunoSEQ multiplex PCR; TCRdb holds only in-frame clones, not every one. The data contain some 5,700 clones, around 33% of them singletons. Around 200,000 CFSE-labeled responder cells were plated with around 200,000 irradiated, violet-dye-labeled stimulator cells. Sequenced here: alloreactive CD8+ T cells from a mixed lymphocyte reaction culture, sampled before intestinal transplant. This sample's subset: CFSE-low proliferating T cells sorted from approximately 6-day pre-transplant mixed lymphocyte reaction (GvH or HvG direction). These receptor sequences come from a human patient who received an intestinal transplant.

The chain uses TRBV28 and TRBJ1-5, with TRBD1 matching 7 bases. With 6 bases clipped from V and 3 bases from J, the junction kept 8 bases outside the gene matches. This CDR3 region has 15 residues. Germline V gene data show CDR1 as MDHEN and CDR2 as SYDVKM. CDR3 sequence: CASRAGTVNNQPQHF. In DNA form, the CDR3 reads TGTGCCAGCAGAGCCGGGACAGTCAACAATCAGCCCCAGCATTTT.

This clone was counted a few times. The chain uses TRBV4-1 and TRBJ1-5; possibly TRBD1 for D (5 bases). The CDR3 contains 15 residues. Between the trimmed V and J ends, which lost 0 bases and 5 bases, there was a span of 11 bases. Per germline, CDR1 MGHRA and CDR2 YSYEKL. CDR3 in DNA: TGCGCCAGCAGCCAAGATTCAGGGACTTATCAGCCCCAGCATTTT. It translates to CASSQDSGTYQPQHF.

The chain has TRBV6-5 and TRBJ2-3, with D perhaps TRBD1 (6 bases). This CDR3 contains 13 residues. Germline CDR1 is MNHEY and CDR2 is SVGAGI. Trimming removed 2 bases from V and 4 bases from J, with 7 bases in between. The CDR3 coding sequence is TGTGCCAGCAGTTACGGGGGCCCAGATACGCAGTATTTT. As protein: CASSYGGPDTQYF.

Relative to its sample, this clone is medium-sized (0.01 to 0.1%). The V gene is TRBV7-9, the J gene TRBJ2-3; 10 bases fit TRBD2. This CDR3 has 16 residues. Germline CDR1 is SEHNR and CDR2 is FQNEAQ (reference sequence). The V and J ends lost 1 base and 10 bases, in that order; junction bases with no gene match: 11. The DNA for the CDR3 is TGTGCCAGCAGCTTAGACAGCGGGAGGGAGCAGGTGTCGCAGTATTTT. This encodes CASSLDSGREQVSQYF.

This clone was observed once. The V and J genes are TRBV28 and TRBJ1-5; 7 bases agree with TRBD1. Germline CDR1 reads MDHEN; CDR2 reads SYDVKM. This CDR3 is 13 amino acids long. V shed 6 bases and J 6 bases; nucleotides not matched to a gene: 5. CDR3 nucleotides: TGTGCCAGCAGACCCGACAGGGTTCAGCCCCAGCATTTT. As protein: CASRPDRVQPQHF.

The chain links TRBV21-1 to TRBJ2-7; the table calls TRBD2, which could not be checked here. TRBV21-1 is shown as a pseudogene. The CDR3 contains 18 residues. The CDR3 loop reads CASSTGAQREALRNEQYF. The CDR3 DNA reads as TGTGCCAGCAGCACCGGAGCCCAGCGGGAGGCTCTAAGGAACGAGCAGTACTTC.

This rearrangement joins TRBV5-1 to TRBJ2-1; TRBD2 aligns across 10 bases. CDR3 size: 16 residues. After removal of 5 bases from V and 5 bases from J, the junction contained 10 bases not matched to a gene. Per germline, CDR1 SGHRS and CDR2 YFSETQ. For the CDR3, the DNA is TGCGCCAGCAGTCAACCCGTACTAGCGGGAAACAATGAGCAGTTCTTC. Protein product: CASSQPVLAGNNEQFF.

This clone was seen a few times. The germline gene is not matched at one end of the junction; a read error may be the cause. Other nucleotide sequences in the sample specify the same CDR3. The V and J genes are TRBV5-1 and TRBJ2-1; no firm D call. Germline assignment: CDR1 SGHRS and CDR2 YFSETQ. The CDR3 is 13 residues long. CDR3 sequence: CASSLEPPYEQFF. For the CDR3, the DNA is TGTGCCAGCAGCTTGGAGCCCCCTTATGAGCAGTTCTTC.

The rearrangement joins TRBV27 to TRBJ1-2; 11 nucleotides align to TRBD1. This CDR3 comprises 15 residues. Per the germline V gene, CDR1 is MNHEY and CDR2 is SMNVEV (reference sequence). The junction had 4 bases not matched to a gene; V was cut back by 3 bases and J by 4 bases. Written as DNA, the CDR3 is TGTGCCAGCAGTTTCGGACAGGGGGCGGTCTATGGCTACACCTTC. Translation gives CASSFGQGAVYGYTF.

The rearrangement uses TRBV7-9 and TRBJ2-7; tentatively, D is TRBD1 (6 bases). Between the trimmed V and J ends, which lost 5 bases and 3 bases, there was a span of 11 bases. Germline loops: CDR1 SEHNR, CDR2 FQNEAQ (reference sequence). The length of the CDR3 is 13 residues. The CDR3 nucleotides are TGTGCCAGCAGCGCAATGGACAGCTACGAGCAGTACTTC. It specifies CASSAMDSYEQYF.

This clone was counted only a few times. The chain is built from TRBV19 and TRBJ2-2; tentatively, D is TRBD1 (7 bases). V shed 4 bases and J shed 4 bases, with 19 bases lying between them. The CDR3 extends over 17 amino acids. CDR1 and CDR2 from the germline V gene are LNHDA and SQIVND (reference sequence). The CDR3 loop is CASSTETGLRGTGELFF. CDR3 bases: TGTGCCAGTAGTACAGAGACAGGGCTGCGGGGCACCGGGGAGCTGTTTTTT.

The chain employs TRBV28 and TRBJ2-7; 8 bases are shared with TRBD1. From germline, CDR1 is MDHEN and CDR2 SYDVKM. V was pared by 4 bases and J by 2 bases, with 13 bases of the junction left unmatched. The CDR3 runs to 17 residues. CDR3 amino acids: CASSSPARTGLTYEQYF. The CDR3 DNA reads TGTGCCAGCAGTTCCCCTGCTAGGACAGGGTTAACCTACGAGCAGTACTTC.

This clone rates as medium-sized. The gene calls are TRBV10-3 and TRBJ2-7, with 9 bases that match TRBD1. Germline assignment: CDR1 ENHRY and CDR2 SYGVKD. With 4 bases clipped from V and 0 bases from J, the junction kept 4 bases outside the gene matches. CDR3 size: 15 residues. CDR3 sequence: CAISVGTGSSYEQYF. DNA of the CDR3: TGTGCCATCAGTGTGGGGACAGGGAGCTCCTACGAGCAGTACTTC.

The chain uses TRBV6-5 and TRBJ1-1; possibly TRBD1 for D (5 bases). Trimming shortened V by 2 bases and J by 0 bases, and 10 bases separated the two germline ends. This CDR3 has 15 amino acids. The germline V gene has CDR1 MNHEY and CDR2 SVGAGI. The CDR3 DNA follows: TGTGCCAGCAGTTACGGGCAGGGTCTGAACACTGAAGCTTTCTTT. Encoded protein: CASSYGQGLNTEAFF.

This chain connects TRBV2 to TRBJ1-2; maybe TRBD1 (6 bases). This CDR3 has 14 residues. The germline V and J ends were trimmed by 2 bases and 4 bases, with 11 bases remaining between them. Germline CDR1 reads SNHLY; CDR2 reads FYNNEI. CDR3 amino acids: CASSEPQGGYGYTF. The CDR3 DNA reads as TGTGCCAGCAGTGAACCACAGGGCGGCTATGGCTACACCTTC.

This clone occurred a few times. Sequence at one end of the junction differs from germline and may be a read error. V is TRBV5-1 and J is TRBJ2-7, with 8 bases identical to TRBD1. The CDR3 contains 15 residues. Germline loops: CDR1 SGHRS, CDR2 YFSETQ. CDR3 nucleotides: TGTGCCAGCAGCTTGCCGGACAGGGCCTCTTACGAGCAGTACTTC. Its translation: CASSLPDRASYEQYF.

The rearrangement links TRBV9 to TRBJ2-7; TRBD2 aligns across 8 bases. Germline V gene sequence: CDR1 SGDLS, CDR2 YYNGEE. The ends lost 0 bases at V and 0 bases at J; junction bases unmatched: 2. This CDR3 region has 15 residues. CDR3 DNA sequence: TGTGCCAGCAGCGTAGCAGCGGGAGCCTCCTACGAGCAGTACTTC. As protein: CASSVAAGASYEQYF. Supplemented by reference TRBV9 and TRBJ2-7, the full variable domain reads DSGVTQTPKHLITATGQRVTLRCSPRSGDLSVYWYQQSLDQGLQFLIQYYNGEERAKGNILERFSAQQFPDLHSELNLSSLELGDSALYFCASSVAAGASYEQYFGPGTRLTVT.

There are a few counts of this clone. The rearrangement links TRBV27 to TRBJ1-5, with TRBD1 matching over 9 bases. After removal of 8 bases from V and 4 bases from J, the junction contained 12 bases not matched to a gene. CDR1 is MNHEY and CDR2 is SMNVEV in the germline V gene (reference sequence). The CDR3 is made up of 16 amino acids. The CDR3 DNA follows: TGTGCCAGCCAGGATGCCGGGACAGGGTTTAATCAGCCCCAGCATTTT. Amino acids: CASQDAGTGFNQPQHF.

Only a few counts were recorded for this clone. The genes are TRBV15 and TRBJ2-2, with D possibly being TRBD1 (5 bases). Trimming removed 9 bases at V and 0 bases at J, with 11 bases between. The CDR3 extends over 14 amino acids. Germline CDR1 and CDR2: LNHNV and YYDKDF (reference sequence). The CDR3, as DNA: TGTGCCACAAGCGACAGATCGAACACCGGGGAGCTGTTTTTT. Its translation is CATSDRSNTGELFF.

The chain joins TRBV7-6 to TRBJ2-7; TRBD2 matches 10 bases. Germline loops: CDR1 SGHVS, CDR2 FNYEAQ. The trim removed 5 bases at V and 2 bases at J, leaving 3 bases unmatched. This CDR3 comprises 14 residues. CDR3 nucleotide sequence: TGTGCCAGCAGCCACGGGACTAGCGCCTACGAGCAGTACTTC. Translating gives CASSHGTSAYEQYF.

This clone has only a few counts. The V gene is TRBV9, the J gene TRBJ2-3, with TRBD1 as a possible D gene (6 bases). The CDR3 contains 14 residues. V was trimmed by 3 bases and J by 2 bases, leaving 10 bases between them. Germline CDR1 is SGDLS and CDR2 is YYNGEE. CDR3 sequence (DNA): TGTGCCAGCAGCGGTCAGGGGTACACAGATACGCAGTATTTT. It encodes CASSGQGYTDTQYF.

The chain uses TRBV6-5 and TRBJ2-3; D call uncertain. The germline CDR1 and CDR2 sequences are MNHEY and SVGAGI. V was trimmed by 11 bases and J by 1 base, leaving 7 bases between them. This CDR3 region has 11 residues. The CDR3, as DNA: TGTGCCCGCGGCGGCACAGATACGCAGTATTTT. Translating gives CARGGTDTQYF.

By its share, this clone is large. The chain combines TRBV5-6 with TRBJ2-1, with no clear D. CDR3 length: 15 amino acids. V was pared by 3 bases and J by 6 bases, with 16 bases between. Germline V gene lookup returns CDR1 SGHDT and CDR2 YYEEEE. CDR3 DNA: TGTGCCAGCAGCTCCATTAATCTCCCAGGCAATGAGCAGTTCTTC. Its translation: CASSSINLPGNEQFF.

This clone is labeled as medium-sized (0.01 to 0.1%). The chain joins TRBV10-2 to TRBJ1-5; D is unresolved. V gave up 3 bases and J gave up 9 bases, with 9 bases separating them. Germline V gene sequence: CDR1 WSHSY, CDR2 SAAADI. The length of the CDR3 is 12 residues. CDR3 residues: CASSDSLRPQHF. The CDR3 DNA sequence: TGCGCCAGCAGTGACTCCCTCCGGCCCCAGCATTTT.

Only one count was recorded for this clone. The chain uses TRBV27 and TRBJ1-6; D ambiguous. The CDR3 contains 13 residues. The V and J ends lost 8 bases and 9 bases respectively, with 14 bases between them. CDR1 is MNHEY and CDR2 is SMNVEV in the germline V gene (reference sequence). CDR3: CASSGSVISPLHF. In DNA form, the CDR3 reads TGTGCCAGCTCTGGTTCGGTGATTTCACCCCTCCACTTT.

The chain couples TRBV23-1 to TRBJ2-3; D is perhaps TRBD2 (6 bases). TRBV23-1 is assigned to the ORF class and has an uncertain function. There are 17 residues in the CDR3. V lost 7 bases and J 3 bases, leaving 23 bases between the germline ends. The CDR3 DNA reads as TGCGCCAGCATTTCGGACCCTAGCGCGTACGGGACAGATACGCAGTATTTT. Translating it yields CASISDPSAYGTDTQYF.

This clone was recorded a few times. This chain links TRBV6-6 with TRBJ1-1; D gene ambiguous. This CDR3 spans 12 amino acids. The V gene's germline CDR1 is MNHNY and CDR2 SVGAGI (reference sequence). The ends were cut back, 0 bases at V and 8 bases at J, with 7 bases in the middle. The CDR3: CASSYSAREAFF. The DNA of the CDR3 is TGTGCCAGCAGTTACTCTGCTCGGGAAGCTTTCTTT.